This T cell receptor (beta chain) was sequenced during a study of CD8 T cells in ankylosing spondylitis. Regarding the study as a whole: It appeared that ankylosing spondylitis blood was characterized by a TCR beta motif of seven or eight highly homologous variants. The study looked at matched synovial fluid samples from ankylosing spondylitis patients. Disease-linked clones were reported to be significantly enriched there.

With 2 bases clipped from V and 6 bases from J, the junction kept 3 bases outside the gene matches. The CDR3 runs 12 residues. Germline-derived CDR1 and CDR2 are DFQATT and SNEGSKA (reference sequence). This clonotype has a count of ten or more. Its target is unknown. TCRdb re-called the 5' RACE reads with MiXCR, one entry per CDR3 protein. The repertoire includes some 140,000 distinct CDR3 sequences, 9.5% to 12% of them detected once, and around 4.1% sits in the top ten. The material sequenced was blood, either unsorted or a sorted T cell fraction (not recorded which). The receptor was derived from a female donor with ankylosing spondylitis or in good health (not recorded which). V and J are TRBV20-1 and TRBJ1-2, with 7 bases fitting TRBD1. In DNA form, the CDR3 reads TGCAGTGCTAGAAGACAGGGCCATGGCTACACCTTC. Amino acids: CSARRQGHGYTF.